One and the same sample provided the 9 T cell receptor beta chains below, sequenced in a study of patients and donors after allogeneic stem cell transplantation. From the RT-PCR reads, TCRdb called clonotypes with MiXCR, one entry per CDR3 protein. The data hold about 150,000 distinct CDR3 sequences, with approximately 35% observed a single time. Sequencing was carried out using blood, either unsorted or a sorted T cell fraction (not recorded which). These receptors were taken from a human donor who was either an allogeneic HSCT recipient or a stem cell or donor lymphocyte infusion donor (not recorded which). It is not recorded whose cells these are; they may come from a transplant donor.

The rearrangement links TRBV5-1 to TRBJ1-5; 7 nucleotides line up with TRBD1. Trimming took 4 bases from V and 0 from J; bases not matched to a gene: 4. CDR1 is SGHRS and CDR2 is YFSETQ in the germline V gene. This CDR3 is built from 15 residues. The CDR3 nucleotides are TGCGCCAGCAGCATTGGGACAGCTAGCAATCAGCCCCAGCATTTT. Protein: CASSIGTASNQPQHF.

This clonotype occurred a few times. Mismatch with germline at one junction end may stem from a read error. This rearrangement joins TRBV6-2 or TRBV6-3 to TRBJ1-1; a weak D match, TRBD1 (5 bases). In germline, CDR1 is MNHEY, CDR2 SVGEGT. The CDR3 totals 15 residues. CDR3 DNA: TGTGCCAGCACTTACGGGACCCCTGGGAACACTGAAGCTTTCTTT. The encoded protein is CASTYGTPGNTEAFF.

This clonotype was seen only a few times. This chain joins TRBV12-3 or TRBV12-4 and TRBJ1-2, with D perhaps matching TRBD1 (6 bases). V lost 5 bases and J 6 bases, leaving 10 bases between the germline ends. The CDR3 totals 12 residues. CDR3 residues: CASSRQDHGYTF. The DNA of the CDR3 is TGTGCCAGCAGTCGACAGGACCATGGCTACACCTTC.

This rearrangement joins TRBV12-3 or TRBV12-4 to TRBJ1-1; D is unresolved. V dropped 4 bases and J dropped 11 bases, with 11 bases sitting between them. There are 11 residues in the CDR3. The chain's CDR3 is CASSSSGIAFF. CDR3 coding DNA: TGTGCCAGCAGTTCAAGTGGAATCGCTTTCTTT.

The V gene is TRBV20-1, the J gene TRBJ1-5; TRBD1 might be the D (5 bases). The DNA end is a closer match to TRBJ2-3, so the J assignment may be wrong. From germline, CDR1 is DFQATT and CDR2 SNEGSKA (reference sequence). The CDR3 runs 14 residues. In DNA form, the CDR3 reads TGCAGTGCTGTGGGGCAGGGTAGTTATCAGCCCCAGTATTTT. Its protein is CSAVGQGSYQPQYF.

There are a few counts of this clonotype. V gene TRBV7-3 combines with J gene TRBJ1-1; 7 nucleotides match TRBD1. After removal of 2 bases from V and 3 bases from J, the junction contained 6 bases not matched to a gene. Germline CDR1 reads SGHTA; CDR2 reads FQGTGA. The CDR3 is 15 amino acids. This chain's CDR3 is CASSLQTGLDTEAFF. The CDR3 nucleotides are TGTGCCAGCAGCTTACAGACAGGGCTGGACACTGAAGCTTTCTTT. Full variable domain (outside the CDR3, taken from reference TRBV7-3 and TRBJ1-1): GAGVSQTPSNKVTEKGKYVELRCDPISGHTALYWYRQSLGQGPEFLIYFQGTGAADDSGLPNDRFFAVRPEGSVSTLKIQRTERGDSAVYLCASSLQTGLDTEAFFGQGTRLTVV.

The table lists this clonotype with a few counts. This rearrangement joins TRBV6-5 to TRBJ1-1; D is perhaps TRBD1 (5 bases). Per germline, CDR1 MNHEY and CDR2 SVGAGI. V was clipped by 0 bases and J by 7 bases, with 9 bases between them. The CDR3 sequence is 13 residues long. The CDR3 DNA reads as TGTGCCAGCAGTTACTCGGGACGGGGTGAAGCTTTCTTT. Its protein is CASSYSGRGEAFF.

The chain carries TRBV6-1 and TRBJ1-3, with D maybe TRBD1 (5 bases). V was cut by 2 bases and J by 2 bases, with 13 bases left in between. This CDR3 region has 16 residues. The V gene's germline CDR1 is MNHNS and CDR2 SASEGT. Written as DNA, the CDR3 is TGTGCCAGCAGTGAACACCAGGGAGGGACTGGAAACACCATATATTTT. The encoded protein is CASSEHQGGTGNTIYF.

This chain uses TRBV28 with TRBJ1-4; D perhaps matches TRBD1 (5 bases). CDR1 and CDR2 (germline): MDHEN, SYDVKM. This CDR3 has 17 amino acids. Trimming took 5 bases from V and 7 from J, leaving 23 bases between them. The chain's CDR3 is CASSTDWSSGLGEKLFF. CDR3 sequence (DNA): TGTGCCAGCAGTACAGATTGGTCATCAGGGTTAGGTGAAAAACTGTTTTTT. Full variable domain (outside the CDR3, taken from reference TRBV28 and TRBJ1-4): DVKVTQSSRYLVKRTGEKVFLECVQDMDHENMFWYRQDPGLGLRLIYFSYDVKMKEKGDIPEGYSVSREKKERFSLILESASTNQTSMYLCASSTDWSSGLGEKLFFGSGTQLSVL.